The present T cell receptor beta chain was sequenced within a study of shared clonotypes between healthy human individuals. Turning to the study itself: Plates per donor: three CD4 naive, three CD4 memory, two CD8 naive, one CD8 memory. The study's findings and limits: Despite large depth, sorted-subset datasets appeared incompletely sequenced.

As defined, naive CD8 cells were CD45RO-negative and positively selected for CCR7, with terminally differentiated effector memory CD45RA+ cells excluded. As regards this clone: Its target is not known.

Repertoires were generated with immunoSEQ multiplex PCR, while TCRdb's copy carries only in-frame clones and drops some. The repertoire includes about 2,100,000 clones, under 95% of them detected once, and 1.5% to 2% sits in the top ten. Source material: naive CD8+ T cells from PBMCs. This sequence was found in a young man in good health. Some clones in this sample may be carry-over from other donors' samples.

The CDR3 loop reads CASKGPGGVAFQETQYF. The CDR3, as DNA: TGCGCCAGCAAGGGCCCGGGAGGTGTGGCTTTTCAAGAGACCCAGTACTTC. J is TRBJ2-5 and V is TRBV4-1; 7 bases align to TRBD2. V lost 7 bases, J lost 2 bases, and 16 bases stayed unmatched. The germline CDR1 and CDR2 sequences are MGHRA and YSYEKL. The CDR3 spans 17 residues.